The 32 T cell receptor beta chains in this list originate from one sample, sequenced in a study of CD8 T cells in ankylosing spondylitis. One entry per CDR3 protein, called by TCRdb with MiXCR from the 5' RACE reads. Of some 250,000 distinct CDR3 sequences listed, more than 20% are singletons. Source material: blood, either unsorted or a sorted T cell fraction (not recorded which). The origin of the receptors is a male donor with ankylosing spondylitis or in good health (not recorded which).

The chain uses TRBV27 and TRBJ2-3; no definite D call. This CDR3 has 11 amino acids. V lost 3 bases and J 5 bases, leaving 3 bases between the germline ends. Looked up from germline, CDR1 is MNHEY and CDR2 is SMNVEV (reference sequence). CDR3 protein: CASSFQDTQYF. The CDR3 DNA follows: TGTGCCAGCAGTTTCCAAGATACGCAGTATTTT.

There are many counts of this clonotype. DNA for the CDR3: TGTGCCAGCAGTTTAGAATCAGGGTTCGGTGATGAGCAGTTCTTC. This translates into CASSLESGFGDEQFF. The V call is TRBV12-3 or TRBV12-4, the J call TRBJ2-1, with a weak D call TRBD1 (5 bases). There are 15 residues in the CDR3. The ends were cut back, 1 base at V and 8 bases at J, with 15 bases in the middle.

This clonotype has more than one count but fewer than ten. The chain has TRBV15 and TRBJ2-7; maybe TRBD1 (6 bases). The CDR3 extends over 15 amino acids. The germline V gene encodes CDR1 LNHNV and CDR2 YYDKDF (reference sequence). V lost 1 base to trimming and J lost 6 bases, with 16 bases between them. CDR3 nucleotide sequence: TGTGCCACCAGCAGAGCGGCAGGGGCACCCCTCGAGCAGTACTTC. This gives the protein CATSRAAGAPLEQYF.

This clonotype was seen ten or more times. The chain employs TRBV10-1 and TRBJ2-3, with 9 bases identical to TRBD1. Germline V gene data show CDR1 as WNHNN and CDR2 as SYGVQD (reference sequence). The CDR3 totals 13 residues. With V trimmed by 5 bases and J by 6 bases, 3 bases remained unmatched. CDR3 loop: CASSLDRGDTQYF. In DNA form, the CDR3 reads TGCGCCAGCAGTCTTGACAGGGGGGATACGCAGTATTTT.

The CDR3 reads CASRQQGARADTQYF. The CDR3 DNA sequence: TGTGCCAGCAGACAACAGGGGGCGCGCGCAGATACGCAGTATTTT. J is TRBJ2-3 and V is TRBV5-6, with 9 bases lining up with TRBD1. J gave up 4 bases and V 5 bases, and 8 bases lay outside the gene matches. This CDR3 region has 15 residues. Germline V gives CDR1 SGHDT, CDR2 YYEEEE. The variable domain in full, completed from reference TRBV5-6 and TRBJ2-3, reads DAGVTQSPTHLIKTRGQQVTLRCSPKSGHDTVSWYQQALGQGPQFIFQYYEEEERQRGNFPDRFSGHQFPNYSSELNVNALLLGDSALYLCASRQQGARADTQYFGPGTRLTVL.

This clonotype was found many times. The gene calls are TRBV5-1 and TRBJ2-3, with 11 bases aligning to TRBD1. The germline V gene encodes CDR1 SGHRS and CDR2 YFSETQ. V trimming: 2 bases; J trimming: 4 bases; junction bases outside the gene matches: 6. This CDR3 region has 16 residues. CDR3 in DNA: TGCGCCAGCAGCTTAACCGGGACAGGGGGTTCAGATACGCAGTATTTT. Protein sequence: CASSLTGTGGSDTQYF.

The table lists this clonotype with many counts. The chain recombines TRBV12-3 or TRBV12-4 with TRBJ1-5, with no clear D. The V and J ends lost 6 bases and 0 bases respectively, with 3 bases between them. This CDR3 region has 12 residues. The CDR3 loop is CASRNSNQPQHF. The DNA for the CDR3 is TGTGCCAGCAGGAATAGCAATCAGCCCCAGCATTTT.

In this sample, this clonotype turned up once. V gene TRBV23-1 combines with J gene TRBJ2-3, with no clear D. TRBV23-1 is identified as an open reading frame with a role that is uncertain. The CDR3 extends over 13 amino acids. V dropped 11 bases and J dropped 2 bases, with 14 bases sitting between them. CDR3 sequence: CAFSKGNTDTQYF. CDR3 sequence (DNA): TGCGCCTTCAGCAAGGGTAACACAGATACGCAGTATTTT.

The table lists this clonotype with many counts. The chain uses TRBV12-3 or TRBV12-4 and TRBJ2-1, with 10 bases matching TRBD2. CDR3 length equals 16 residues. The V segment lost 2 bases and the J segment 11 bases; nucleotides outside the gene matches: 12. This CDR3 is CASSLNALAGDGKQFF. The CDR3 bases are TGTGCCAGCAGTTTAAACGCGCTAGCGGGGGATGGGAAGCAGTTCTTC.

This clonotype was counted ten times or more. V and J are TRBV20-1 and TRBJ2-7; 7 bases match TRBD1. CDR1 is DFQATT and CDR2 is SNEGSKA in the germline V gene (reference sequence). This CDR3 has 16 residues. After removal of 1 base from V and 10 bases from J, the junction contained 19 bases not matched to a gene. The CDR3 sequence is CSARAEGTGTVIGQYF. The CDR3 coding sequence is TGCAGTGCTAGAGCCGAGGGGACCGGGACAGTAATAGGACAGTACTTC.

This clonotype was seen more than once but under ten times. This chain connects TRBV20-1 to TRBJ1-6; TRBD1 is a possible D gene (6 bases). The CDR3 loop spans 14 amino acids. Per germline, CDR1 DFQATT and CDR2 SNEGSKA (reference sequence). V lost 2 bases and J 6 bases, leaving 11 bases between the germline ends. CDR3 nucleotides: TGCAGTGCTAGAAGGGGGACCGCTAATTCACCCCTCCACTTT. Its translation is CSARRGTANSPLHF.

The chain recombines TRBV20-1 with TRBJ2-1; TRBD2 agrees at 16 bases. Germline CDR1 DFQATT, CDR2 SNEGSKA (reference sequence). V gave up 6 bases and J gave up 5 bases; unmatched junction bases: 7. The CDR3 spans 16 residues. CDR3 nucleotides: TGCAGTGCAGTACCGGGACTAGCGGGGGGGAACAATGAGCAGTTCTTC. Translating it yields CSAVPGLAGGNNEQFF.

The chain couples TRBV12-3 or TRBV12-4 to TRBJ1-2; weak D call: TRBD1 (6 bases). Trimming took 6 bases from V and 2 from J, leaving 16 bases between them. This CDR3 spans 15 amino acids. The CDR3 DNA is TGTGCCAGCAGCTCCATCGGGGGGGCAAACTATGGCTACACCTTC. Its translation: CASSSIGGANYGYTF.

This clonotype was detected only once. This chain joins TRBV10-3 and TRBJ2-1; 10 bases match TRBD2. CDR1 ENHRY and CDR2 SYGVKD come from the germline V gene. Trimming cost V 6 bases and J 0 bases; bases outside gene matches: 8. CDR3 size: 17 residues. DNA for the CDR3: TGTGCCATCAGCGATGGGGCTAGCGGGGGCTCCTACAATGAGCAGTTCTTC. Translating gives CAISDGASGGSYNEQFF.

This clonotype was observed a handful of times. The chain links TRBV29-1 to TRBJ2-5; 12 bases map to TRBD2. J lost 4 bases, V lost 4 bases, and 13 bases had no gene match. There are 17 residues in the CDR3. Germline-derived CDR1 and CDR2 are SQVTM and ANQGSEA. The CDR3 sequence: CSVAPQPSGGAGETQYF. As DNA, the CDR3 is TGCAGCGTTGCTCCCCAACCTAGCGGGGGGGCGGGAGAGACCCAGTACTTC.

This clonotype was seen once. For the CDR3, the DNA is TGTGCCACCAGTGATCCGGGACTAGCGGGGCCCACAGATACGCAGTATTTT. Its translation: CATSDPGLAGPTDTQYF. This chain connects TRBV24-1 to TRBJ2-3; 13 positions agree with TRBD2. Per the germline V gene, CDR1 is KGHDR and CDR2 is SFDVKD. The CDR3 is made up of 17 amino acids. J lost 2 bases, V lost 3 bases, and 4 bases had no gene match.

This clonotype was detected only a few times. The rearrangement uses TRBV20-1 and TRBJ2-4; D ambiguous. CDR1 is DFQATT, CDR2 SNEGSKA, per germline (reference sequence). This CDR3 comprises 12 residues. V lost 3 bases and J lost 8, with 11 bases in between. CDR3 DNA sequence: TGCAGTGCTAGCCATCAGGCTTACATTCAGTACTTC. Translation: CSASHQAYIQYF.

In this sample, this clonotype turned up many times. V gene TRBV29-1 combines with J gene TRBJ1-2, with D unresolved. This CDR3 has 12 residues. In germline, CDR1 is SQVTM, CDR2 ANQGSEA. With 4 bases removed from V and 1 base from J, the gap between germline ends came to 7 bases. The CDR3 nucleotides read TGCAGCGTTGTGATGGATAACTATGGCTACACCTTC. Amino acid sequence: CSVVMDNYGYTF.

This clonotype was observed at least ten times. The V call is TRBV20-1, the J call TRBJ2-3; no reliable D call. The germline V gene encodes CDR1 DFQATT and CDR2 SNEGSKA (reference sequence). This CDR3 is 11 amino acids long. Deletions cut 3 bases from V and 4 bases from J, with 5 bases between. The CDR3 is CSASGPDTQYF. CDR3 nucleotides: TGCAGTGCTAGCGGGCCAGATACGCAGTATTTT.

This clonotype was observed many times. The chain couples TRBV20-1 to TRBJ2-7; a weak D match, TRBD2 (5 bases). Trimming shortened V by 1 base and J by 4 bases, and 11 bases separated the two germline ends. This CDR3 has 13 amino acids. Germline V lookup: CDR1 DFQATT, CDR2 SNEGSKA (reference sequence). The DNA for the CDR3 is TGCAGTGCTAGAGCCCCGCGGGCATACGAGCAGTACTTC. Its protein product is CSARAPRAYEQYF.

This clonotype was observed a handful of times. V usage is TRBV6-6 and J usage is TRBJ2-7; D is unclear. V lost 6 bases and J 4 bases, leaving 13 bases between the germline ends. The CDR3 consists of 13 residues. Germline CDR1 MNHNY, CDR2 SVGAGI (reference sequence). The CDR3 nucleotides read TGTGCCAGCAGGGTCGAACCCCGTTACGAGCAGTACTTC. Its protein product is CASRVEPRYEQYF.

The rearrangement links TRBV6-1 to TRBJ2-7, with 8 bases matching TRBD1. Trimming at V came to 1 base and at J to 4 bases, leaving 3 bases not matched to a gene. The CDR3 loop spans 14 amino acids. Germline V CDR1 and CDR2: MNHNS, SASEGT. The CDR3 loop reads CASSEGTGMYEQYF. DNA of the CDR3: TGTGCCAGCAGTGAAGGGACAGGGATGTACGAGCAGTACTTC.

This clonotype was picked up many times. The V and J genes are TRBV29-1 and TRBJ2-1; no definite D call. CDR1 is SQVTM, CDR2 ANQGSEA, per germline. The CDR3 totals 13 residues. The V and J ends lost 4 bases and 2 bases respectively, with 9 bases between them. The CDR3 DNA is TGCAGCGTTGGTTCCCAAACCTACAATGAGCAGTTCTTC. It translates to CSVGSQTYNEQFF.

This clonotype was counted ten times or more. V and J are TRBV29-1 and TRBJ1-1; maybe TRBD1 (5 bases). Germline CDR1 is SQVTM and CDR2 is ANQGSEA. The CDR3 is made up of 11 amino acids. The V end was cut by 3 bases, the J end by 7 bases, with 9 bases between. CDR3 in DNA: TGCAGCGTTGATGGGGGTGGTGAAGCTTTCTTT. Its translation: CSVDGGGEAFF.

The rearrangement joins TRBV12-3 or TRBV12-4 to TRBJ1-2; no firm D call. This CDR3 has 13 residues. The V gene lost 6 bases and the J gene lost 4 bases, with 12 bases spanning the gap. CDR3 in amino acids: CASSQDGRYGYTF. The CDR3 DNA reads TGTGCCAGCAGCCAGGACGGACGCTATGGCTACACCTTC.

This clonotype came up many times. This chain connects TRBV12-3 or TRBV12-4 to TRBJ1-4; D unclear. The CDR3 sequence is 14 residues long. Deletions cut 4 bases from V and 7 bases from J, with 13 bases between. CDR3 protein: CASSSLVPGEKLFF. The CDR3 DNA reads as TGTGCCAGCAGTTCCTTGGTTCCGGGTGAAAAACTGTTTTTT.

This clonotype was detected a few times. The V gene is TRBV20-1, the J gene TRBJ2-5; D ambiguous. V lost 4 bases and J 2 bases, leaving 8 bases between the germline ends. The CDR3 totals 12 residues. Germline values: CDR1 DFQATT, CDR2 SNEGSKA (reference sequence). CDR3 amino acids: CSATGAQETQYF. The CDR3 nucleotides read TGCAGTGCTACAGGTGCACAAGAGACCCAGTACTTC.

This clonotype was recorded a few times. This chain uses TRBV11-1 with TRBJ1-6; D remains ambiguous. The CDR3 is 18 amino acids. Trimming took off 5 bases at V and 5 bases at J, with 22 bases between the two ends. The germline V gene has CDR1 SGHAT and CDR2 FQDESV (reference sequence). CDR3 sequence: CASSPSPAATVNNSPLHF. In nucleotides, the CDR3 is TGTGCCAGCAGCCCCAGCCCGGCAGCGACCGTCAATAATTCACCCCTCCACTTT.

The CDR3 nucleotides are TGTGCCACCTCTCGGAGGTACCAAGAGACCCAGTACTTC. It is translated as CATSRRYQETQYF. The V and J genes are TRBV15 and TRBJ2-5; D might be TRBD2 (5 bases). CDR3 length: 13 residues. The V gene lost 8 bases and the J gene lost 0 bases, with 10 bases spanning the gap. Germline-derived CDR1 and CDR2 are LNHNV and YYDKDF (reference sequence).

This clonotype was detected a few times. The chain links TRBV12-3 or TRBV12-4 to TRBJ1-5; weak D call: TRBD1 (5 bases). The CDR3 covers 15 residues. V lost 3 bases to trimming and J lost 0 bases, with 9 bases between them. CDR3 residues: CASSLNRNSNQPQHF. CDR3 bases: TGTGCCAGCAGTTTGAACAGGAATAGCAATCAGCCCCAGCATTTT.

The chain couples TRBV14 to TRBJ1-1; no definite D call. From germline, CDR1 is SGHDN and CDR2 FVKESK. This CDR3 region has 13 residues. V was trimmed by 4 bases and J by 5 bases, leaving 11 bases between them. This CDR3 reads CASSRGLGTEAFF. For the CDR3, the DNA is TGTGCCAGCAGCCGCGGGCTGGGGACTGAAGCTTTCTTT.

This clonotype was seen a few times. V gene TRBV7-3 combines with J gene TRBJ2-1, with 7 bases identical to TRBD2. This CDR3 comprises 15 residues. From germline, CDR1 is SGHTA and CDR2 FQGTGA. J lost 7 bases, V lost 6 bases, and 12 bases had no gene match. The DNA of the CDR3 is TGTGCCAGCAGGAGCCTTGGAGGACTAGGAAATGAGCAGTTCTTC. Encoded protein: CASRSLGGLGNEQFF.